There are many counts of the clone carrying this TCR beta chain. What it recognizes is unknown. Extraction of RNA preceded its reverse transcription into cDNA, which served as the sequencing template. Method: immunoSEQ multiplex PCR; TCRdb's copy keeps in-frame clones and lacks some. In the table there are about 69,000 clones, 55% to 65% of which are singletons. This specimen belongs to a study of CD8+ T cells in alopecia areata. Study background: In an open-label trial, patients got 5 to 10 mg tofacitinib twice daily. Study-level points and caveats: Among the cells sequenced in scalp samples are also the resident alphabeta T cells of normal skin.

It was from alopecia areata patients that lesional scalp punch biopsies and peripheral blood were collected. The receptor was isolated from a human donor with alopecia areata. Sequenced material: CD8+ T cells sorted from blood, taken at week 0.

CDR3 loop: CASRADQETQYF. For the CDR3, the DNA is TGCGCCAGCAGGGCAGACCAAGAGACCCAGTACTTC. The chain combines TRBV4-1 with TRBJ2-5; D unresolved. CDR1 and CDR2 from the germline V gene are MGHRA and YSYEKL. V was shortened by 6 bases and J by 0 bases, with 5 bases between the two germline ends. The CDR3 is 12 residues long.